This T cell receptor beta chain comes out of a study of identifying expanded T cells in peripheral blood. Points from the study as a whole: Clone count variance between roughly 2-week samples rose with total template count.

For this clone: Its target is unknown.

CDR3 size: 14 residues. From germline, CDR1 is SNHLY and CDR2 FYNNEI. V gave up 2 bases and J gave up 3 bases; unmatched junction bases: 3. No infections or other immune events were documented during collection. Libraries were prepared by immunoSEQ multiplex PCR; TCRdb keeps only in-frame clonotypes and omits some of them. The sample holds 80,000 or so clones, just under 85% seen once. The source of this sequence is a person between 18 and 75 years old in good health. This chain joins TRBV2 and TRBJ1-2; 7 nucleotides match TRBD1. Sequencing was carried out using blood. Here the CDR3 reads CASSETGDHYGYTF. In DNA, the CDR3 is TGTGCCAGCAGTGAAACAGGGGATCACTATGGCTACACCTTC.